Below are 9 T cell receptor beta chains sequenced from a single sample in a study of blood T cell repertoires in COVID-19 (dated by TCRdb to 2019 to 2021). Receptor libraries were prepared by the immunoSEQ multiplex PCR assay. In its TCRdb copy, this immuneACCESS table keeps in-frame sequences only and misses some clones. Where compared with another copy, unresolved V genes explain less than half of these, and the others have no known cause. Present in this sample are about 250,000 clones, about 85% of which were seen just once. 3% of the sample rests with the top ten. Sequencing used peripheral blood. Source of these receptors: a man between 18 and 35 years old with active or convalescent COVID-19.

The J gene is TRBJ1-4, the V gene TRBV18; no firm D call. Trimming removed 2 bases at V and 4 bases at J, with 8 bases between. The CDR3 sequence is 14 residues long. Germline CDR1 is KGHSH and CDR2 is LQKENI. The CDR3, as DNA: TGTGCCAGCTCACCATTGAGAGATAATGAAAAACTGTTTTTT. Its translation is CASSPLRDNEKLFF. Combining the CDR3 with reference TRBV18 and TRBJ1-4 gives the whole variable domain NAGVMQNPRHLVRRRGQEARLRCSPMKGHSHVYWYRQLPEEGLKFMVYLQKENIIDESGMPKERFSAEFPKEGPSILRIQQVVRGDSAAYFCASSPLRDNEKLFFGSGTQLSVL.

This chain connects TRBV4-3 to TRBJ2-4; 7 bases are a match to TRBD1. V lost 0 bases to trimming and J lost 3 bases; unmatched junction nucleotides: 5. The CDR3 has 16 residues. The germline gives CDR1 LGHNA, CDR2 YSLEER. The CDR3 loop is CASSQDDRVGKNIQYF. In nucleotides, the CDR3 is TGCGCCAGCAGCCAAGATGACAGGGTAGGCAAAAACATTCAGTACTTC.

The chain couples TRBV6-2 or TRBV6-3 to TRBJ2-1; 9 bases are shared with TRBD2. CDR1 and CDR2 (germline): MNHEY, SVGEGT. Trimming at V came to 5 bases and at J to 2 bases, leaving 13 bases not matched to a gene. The CDR3 is 18 amino acids. The CDR3 spells CASSKGPKLAGAYNEQFF. The CDR3 DNA reads TGTGCCAGCAGTAAGGGACCGAAACTAGCGGGCGCCTACAATGAGCAGTTCTTC.

The chain couples TRBV5-6 to TRBJ2-7; 7 bases align to TRBD2. V shed 5 bases, J shed 0 bases, and the junction held 5 bases outside the gene matches. CDR3 size: 14 residues. Germline V gene lookup returns CDR1 SGHDT and CDR2 YYEEEE. The DNA of the CDR3 is TGTGCCAGCAGGGGGGGGACGGCCTCCTACGAGCAGTACTTC. This sequence encodes CASRGGTASYEQYF.

This chain uses TRBV24-1 with TRBJ2-1; D gene uncertain. The length of the CDR3 is 15 residues. The germline V gene encodes CDR1 KGHDR and CDR2 SFDVKD. Trimming removed 0 bases from V and 8 bases from J, with 13 bases in between. CDR3 sequence: CATSDLQISVDEQFF. CDR3 DNA: TGTGCCACCAGTGATTTGCAAATATCGGTGGATGAGCAGTTCTTC.

The V gene is TRBV19, the J gene TRBJ1-5, with 7 bases lining up with TRBD1. This CDR3 has 16 residues. CDR1 is LNHDA, CDR2 SQIVND, per germline (reference sequence). Trimming removed 4 bases from V and 5 bases from J; junction bases left unmatched: 11. The CDR3 nucleotides read TGTGCCAGTAGTAGCTCGGGACAGACCATTTATCAGCCCCAGCATTTT. Its protein is CASSSSGQTIYQPQHF.

The chain combines TRBV11-2 with TRBJ1-3; D is undetermined. Trimming took off 5 bases at V and 0 bases at J, with 8 bases between the two ends. Per the germline V gene, CDR1 is SGHAT and CDR2 is FQNNGV. The CDR3 has 14 amino acids. CDR3 amino acids: CASSPPHSGNTIYF. CDR3 in DNA: TGTGCCAGCAGCCCGCCACACTCTGGAAACACCATATATTTT.

The CDR3 region is CASSFNPSSYEQYF. CDR3 DNA sequence: TGTGCCAGCAGCTTCAACCCTAGCTCCTACGAGCAGTACTTC. V is TRBV5-4 and J is TRBJ2-7; D is unclear. The germline V and J ends were trimmed by 2 bases and 0 bases, with 9 bases remaining between them. The CDR3 spans 14 residues. Germline-derived CDR1 and CDR2 are SGHNT and YYREEE (reference sequence).

The genes are TRBV18 and TRBJ2-5; D is unclear. This CDR3 spans 14 amino acids. V lost 3 bases and J lost 2, with 10 bases in between. CDR1 and CDR2 (germline): KGHSH, LQKENI. The CDR3 loop is CASSPQPTQETQYF. CDR3 coding DNA: TGTGCCAGCTCACCCCAACCCACTCAAGAGACCCAGTACTTC.